Following are 7 T cell receptor beta chains from one sample sequenced in a study of CD8 T cells in ankylosing spondylitis. Antigen specificity for these receptors is unknown. Notes on the study in general: A motif of eight highly homologous TCR beta variants was seen as apparently characteristic of ankylosing spondylitis blood.

Via MiXCR, TCRdb re-called the 5' RACE reads, giving one row per CDR3 protein. The sample lists roughly 350,000 distinct CDR3 sequences, 8% occurring once. Sequencing was performed on blood, either unsorted or a sorted T cell fraction (not recorded which). These receptors all come from a male donor with ankylosing spondylitis.

This clonotype has a count of ten or more. The CDR3 region is CASSPTTGRSLYGYTF. The DNA for the CDR3 is TGTGCCAGCAGCCCAACGACAGGGCGATCCTTATATGGCTACACCTTC. This chain connects TRBV7-8 to TRBJ1-2, with 7 bases matching TRBD1. CDR1 and CDR2 from the germline V gene are SGHVS and FQNEAQ. The CDR3 spans 16 residues. J lost 5 bases, V lost 5 bases, and 14 bases had no gene match.

This rearrangement joins TRBV19 to TRBJ2-5; TRBD2 is a possible D gene (5 bases). The CDR3 totals 15 residues. With 3 bases removed from V and 2 bases from J, the gap between germline ends came to 13 bases. Germline V lookup: CDR1 LNHDA, CDR2 SQIVND (reference sequence). The CDR3 here is CASSISSVMQETQYF. The DNA for the CDR3 is TGTGCCAGTAGTATTAGTAGCGTGATGCAAGAGACCCAGTACTTC.

In its sample, this clonotype was seen many times. V is TRBV7-9 and J is TRBJ2-7; no clear D gene. The CDR3 has 15 residues. V was trimmed by 4 bases and J by 5 bases, leaving 18 bases between them. Germline lookup yields CDR1 SEHNR and CDR2 FQNEAQ (reference sequence). The DNA for the CDR3 is TGTGCCAGCAGCTCCCTTCTCGGACGTCTGGACGAGCAGTACTTC. Its protein product is CASSSLLGRLDEQYF.

V gene TRBV28 combines with J gene TRBJ2-2; 11 nucleotides agree with TRBD2. The CDR3 length is 18 residues. The J segment lost 2 bases and the V segment lost 5 bases, leaving 10 bases of the junction unmatched. Germline-derived CDR1 and CDR2 are MDHEN and SYDVKM. CDR3 coding DNA: TGTGCCAGCAGTCGAGACCCGGGACTAGCGGAAAACACCGGGGAGCTGTTTTTT. It is translated as CASSRDPGLAENTGELFF.

This clonotype was counted only a few times. The V call is TRBV6-1, the J call TRBJ2-3; D is unresolved. CDR3 length: 12 amino acids. V was clipped by 5 bases and J by 5 bases, with 8 bases between them. Germline V gene lookup returns CDR1 MNHNS and CDR2 SASEGT. As DNA, the CDR3 is TGTGCCAGCAGTACCTATGGAGATACGCAGTATTTT. Its translation: CASSTYGDTQYF.

The rearrangement links TRBV29-1 to TRBJ1-1, with a tentative D call TRBD1 (6 bases). V lost 0 bases, J lost 1 base, and 21 bases lay in between. Germline V lookup: CDR1 SQVTM, CDR2 ANQGSEA. The CDR3 is 18 residues long. The CDR3 spells CSVEDYRGIGGRNTEAFF. The CDR3 DNA reads as TGCAGCGTTGAAGACTATCGAGGAATAGGGGGGCGGAACACTGAAGCTTTCTTT.

The chain links TRBV11-1 to TRBJ2-7; tentatively, D is TRBD2 (5 bases). Deletions cut 1 base from V and 0 bases from J, with 19 bases between. The CDR3 is 18 residues long. The germline gives CDR1 SGHAT, CDR2 FQDESV (reference sequence). This chain's CDR3 is CASSLGAALGLRSYEQYF. The CDR3 nucleotides read TGTGCCAGCAGCTTAGGGGCGGCGCTAGGACTCCGCTCCTACGAGCAGTACTTC.